The present T cell receptor (beta chain) was sequenced within a study of long-term antiretroviral therapy in people with HIV (dated by TCRdb to 2021 to 2024). Study-level background: The earliest samples were collected about a decade before the 2015 WHO recommendation for immediate ART, when ART was typically delayed until CD4 counts fell. No cross-contamination during QIAcube processing turned up in test extractions that ran a monoclonal T-cell line alongside 30 or so polyclonal samples. About a third of the roughly 30 participants with HIV were female. A retrospective serial study tested whether changes in peripheral blood TRB repertoire composition and diversity were associated with ART initiation and durable HIV suppression. The cohort contributed fewer than 200 cryopreserved PBMC samples from 30 adults with confirmed HIV infection, collected serially over a mean of approximately six years (range 1-12). Beyond this particular receptor, the publication reports: Inferences about post-ART repertoire changes are limited because no data were available on ART adherence, viral resistance or therapy changes. CDR3 length ranges in HIV repertoires were narrower than in controls, and network structure suggested an antigen-experienced repertoire with only a slight naive shift after ART. Because pre-ART samples had limited cell numbers, unsorted PBMC were profiled rather than sorted CD4+ and CD8+ T cells. Starting ART was linked to a significant rise in TRB diversity, yet even after long-term ART the diversity remained significantly lower than in transplant donor controls. The samples were dated from about 2004 to 2018, and the ART regimens that were used may be less effective than current ART regimens. Owing to limited PBMC availability, only the TCR beta chain was sequenced, without alpha chain pairing. Expanded TRB clones identified before ART initiation dominated the repertoire at all time points, although this dominance fluctuated and declined in many PLHIV after ART.

In regard to this clone: The antigen it binds to is not known. No much larger clone is present one base from it, and per-base qualities are unavailable.

The immunoSEQ hsTCRB v3.0 assay was used at survey level resolution to sequence the TRB variable region. TRB sequencing targeted a depth of about 40,000-55,000 T-cell genomes per sample. An Illumina MiSeq with a v3 150-cycle kit was used to sequence the pooled TRB libraries. The authors processed their data as follows. Repertoire analysis was run in R within a reproducible Nextflow workflow that covered QC, data transformation and analysis. LymphoSeq2, an R package for exploring AIRR-Seq data, was used to implement the custom analyses. Several samples yielding fewer than 5000 total TRB sequences were excluded, leaving around 200 analyzed HIV repertoires. Of the roughly 190 retained HIV repertoires, almost 60 were collected before and more than 120 after ART initiation. Each repertoire was downsampled to 5000 TRB nucleotide sequences, and summary statistics were averaged across 100 downsampling iterations. The analysis kept only TRB sequences whose CDR3 regions were at least seven amino acids long. Diversity was assessed using a clonality score derived from Shannon entropy and using the Gini coefficient. In the repertoire networks, any two of the top 5000 CDR3 amino acid sequences were linked whenever the two sequences differed by an edit distance of one. Antigen specificity groups and MHC restriction were predicted for TRB CDR3 amino acid sequences with GLIPH2. Known CMV, EBV, HIV or tissue antigen associations were flagged by matching CDR3 amino acid sequences against VDJdb and McPAS-TCR. Pre-ART, post-ART and control groups were compared with Wilcoxon signed-rank tests and Holm-Bonferroni correction. The immuneACCESS repertoire file appears here via TCRdb, limited to in-frame rearrangements. These files lack a portion of the clones; in checked studies, under half of the deficit traces to unresolved V genes, and the cause of the others is not known. The DNA was the basis for D and trimming; V, J and clone size are from that table. For this sample the table gives 7,000 or so clones, of which 70% to 90% were detected only once. In total, the top ten clones hold 3% of the sample.

Trimming costs V 5 bases and J 3 bases, and their ends lie 4 bases apart. From the cysteine through the phenylalanine, the CDR3 covers 11 amino acids. The entry retains the CDR3 DNA only, 33 bases that are in frame from base 1. According to the germline V gene, CDR1 reads KGHSH and CDR2 reads LQKENI. Participants were included only if at least one PBMC sample before ART initiation and at least two post-ART samples were available. All participants with HIV were treated in the United States of America. Cryopreserved samples of about 0.95-10 million PBMC were thawed and washed before DNA extraction. At the time of the earliest PBMC sample, participants with HIV were aged between about 20 and 60 years. Each participant contributed PBMC samples from 1-4 timepoints before ART initiation and 2-8 timepoints after ART initiation, with a median of 7 samples. Serial HIV viral load, CD4+ T-cell count, ART history and demographic data were obtained for every participant. Genomic DNA was extracted from unsorted PBMC with a Qiagen kit on a QIAcube, processed in batches of 12 samples.

Here the chain combines TRBV18 and TRBJ2-5; too little of a D gene remains to name it. This receptor was obtained from a woman aged 45 to 65 with HIV. The sample was unsorted PBMCs, taken 3.7 years after starting antiretroviral therapy. The CDR3 has the sequence CASSEKETQYF. The base sequence is TGTGCCAGCTCAGAAAAAGAGACCCAGTACTTC.